This T cell receptor beta chain originates from a study of T-cell reconstitution after alpha-beta-depleted transplantation in children (TCRdb year 2016). Regarding the research as a whole: T-cell immune reconstitution after TCRalphabeta/CD19-depleted allogeneic hematopoietic cell transplantation in children was quantitatively tracked in the study by means of TCR repertoire profiling. The paper's findings and limits, for the study overall: The frequencies of hyperexpanded clones fell over the following months, and after one year, T-cell counts and TCRbeta diversity were mostly attributed to newly produced T cells. In some patients, the high TCRbeta diversity seen at day 60 was put down to recipient T cells and intrathymic progenitors that had survived conditioning. The apparently early alphabetaT-cell count recovery about two months after transplant was reportedly dependent on only several hundred rapidly expanded clones derived from non-depleted graft cells.

The library was built by means of PCR. Instrument on record: Illumina HiSeq 2500. Molecular barcoding was employed in the preparation of TCR libraries, with unique molecular identifiers being used to normalize TCRbeta repertoire quantification. TCRdb reprocessing: public reads trimmed at Q25 with fastp, clones called with MiXCR, in-frame beta chains kept. One record per CDR3 amino acid sequence lists the most common genes and DNA. The sample has fewer than 750,000 distinct CDR3 sequences on record, about a quarter of them singletons. Together, the top ten hold around 36% of the sample. Read against the paper, the sample's treatment or condition label means: allogeneic hematopoietic cell transplantation with graft depleted of TCRalphabeta T cells and CD19 B cells. Transplant recipients were children who received TCRalphabeta/CD19-depleted allogeneic hematopoietic cell grafts. This clonotype was observed a few times. There is no known antigen for this receptor. No much larger clone is present one base from it, and per-base qualities are unavailable.

V loses 1 base, J loses 9 bases, and the germline ends lie 21 bases apart. Its CDR3 holds 16 amino acids, cysteine through phenylalanine. Only CDR3 DNA remains: 48 bases, in frame from the first base. The chain couples TRBV12-3 or TRBV12-4 to TRBJ1-2; the best D guess is TRBD1, with 6 bases matching. The material was PBMCs, obtained before TCRalphabeta/CD19-depleted stem cell transplant. The source is a boy less than two years old with Wiskott-Aldrich syndrome, due to receive a stem cell transplant. The CDR3 protein is CASSLGRGIHGESYTF. The DNA sequence is as follows: TGTGCCAGCAGTTTAGGGAGGGGGATACATGGTGAGAGCTACACCTTC.